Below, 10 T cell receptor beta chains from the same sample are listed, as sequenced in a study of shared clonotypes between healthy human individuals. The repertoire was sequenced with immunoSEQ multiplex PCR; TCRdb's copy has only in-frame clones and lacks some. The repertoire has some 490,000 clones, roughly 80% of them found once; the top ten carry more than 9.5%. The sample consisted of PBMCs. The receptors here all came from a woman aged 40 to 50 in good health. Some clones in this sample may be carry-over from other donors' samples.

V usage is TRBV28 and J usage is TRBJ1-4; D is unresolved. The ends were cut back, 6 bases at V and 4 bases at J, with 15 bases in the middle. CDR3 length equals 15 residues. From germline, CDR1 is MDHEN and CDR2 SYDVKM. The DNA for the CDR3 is TGTGCCAGCAGCCCCTCTAGGGTGGTTAATGAAAAACTGTTTTTT. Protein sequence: CASSPSRVVNEKLFF.

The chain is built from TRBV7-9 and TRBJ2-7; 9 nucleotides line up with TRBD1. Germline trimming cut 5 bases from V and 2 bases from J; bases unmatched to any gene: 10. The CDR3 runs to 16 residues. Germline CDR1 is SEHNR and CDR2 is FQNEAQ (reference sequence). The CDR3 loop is CASSKGGGQGTYEQYF. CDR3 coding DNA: TGTGCCAGCAGCAAAGGTGGGGGACAGGGAACCTACGAGCAGTACTTC.

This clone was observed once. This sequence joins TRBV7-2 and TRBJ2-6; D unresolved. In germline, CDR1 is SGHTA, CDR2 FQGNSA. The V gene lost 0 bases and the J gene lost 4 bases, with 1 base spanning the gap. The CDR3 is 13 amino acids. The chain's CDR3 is CASSLAGANVLTF. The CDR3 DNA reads TGTGCCAGCAGCTTAGCAGGGGCCAACGTCCTGACTTTC.

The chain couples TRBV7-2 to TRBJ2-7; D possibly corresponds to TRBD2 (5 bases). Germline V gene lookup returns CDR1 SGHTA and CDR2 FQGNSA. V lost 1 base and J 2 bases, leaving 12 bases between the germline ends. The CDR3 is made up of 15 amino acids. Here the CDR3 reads CASSLVGVPTYEQYF. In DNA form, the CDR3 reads TGTGCCAGCAGCTTAGTCGGGGTGCCCACCTACGAGCAGTACTTC.

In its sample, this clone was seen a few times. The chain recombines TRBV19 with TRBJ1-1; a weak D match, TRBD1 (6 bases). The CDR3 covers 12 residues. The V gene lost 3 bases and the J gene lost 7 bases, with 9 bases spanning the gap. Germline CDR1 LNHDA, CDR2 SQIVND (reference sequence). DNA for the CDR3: TGTGCCAGTAGTATGTCGGACAGTGAAGCTTTCTTT. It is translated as CASSMSDSEAFF.

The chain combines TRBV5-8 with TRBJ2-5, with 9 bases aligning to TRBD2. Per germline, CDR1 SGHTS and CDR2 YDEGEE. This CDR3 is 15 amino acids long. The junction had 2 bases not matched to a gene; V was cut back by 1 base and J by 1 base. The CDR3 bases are TGTGCCAGCAGCTTGTTGCGGGGGGGCCAAGAGACCCAGTACTTC. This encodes CASSLLRGGQETQYF.

The CDR3 DNA reads as TGTGCCAGCAGTCCACCTACAGGGGGCCCCTCAACCTACGAGCAGTACTTC. This codes for CASSPPTGGPSTYEQYF. The chain employs TRBV28 and TRBJ2-7, with TRBD1 identical over 9 bases. Germline CDR1 reads MDHEN; CDR2 reads SYDVKM. The CDR3 consists of 17 residues. Germline trimming cut 5 bases from V and 2 bases from J; bases unmatched to any gene: 13.

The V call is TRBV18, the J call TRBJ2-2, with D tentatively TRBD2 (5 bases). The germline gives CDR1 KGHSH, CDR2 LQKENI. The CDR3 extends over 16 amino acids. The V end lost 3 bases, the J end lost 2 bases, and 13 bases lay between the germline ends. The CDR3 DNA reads TGTGCCAGCTCACCCGAGGGTGCCCGAAACACCGGGGAGCTGTTTTTT. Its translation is CASSPEGARNTGELFF.

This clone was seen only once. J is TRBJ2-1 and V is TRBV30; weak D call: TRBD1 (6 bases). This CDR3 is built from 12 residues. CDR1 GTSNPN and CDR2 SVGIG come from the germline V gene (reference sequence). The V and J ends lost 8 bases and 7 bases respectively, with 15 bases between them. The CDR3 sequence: CAQGSYRNEQFF. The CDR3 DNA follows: TGTGCCCAGGGGTCATATCGGAATGAGCAGTTCTTC.

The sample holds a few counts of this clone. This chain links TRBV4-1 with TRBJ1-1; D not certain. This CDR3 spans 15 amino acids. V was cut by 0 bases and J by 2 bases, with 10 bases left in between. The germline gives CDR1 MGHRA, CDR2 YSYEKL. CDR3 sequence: CASSQDPQPNTEAFF. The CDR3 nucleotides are TGCGCCAGCAGCCAAGATCCACAGCCTAACACTGAAGCTTTCTTT.